These 2 T cell receptor beta chains were sequenced from one sample in a study of neurological immune-mediated disorders. Specified time point: longitudinal time-point 3. TCRdb reanalysed the 5' RACE reads using MiXCR and keeps one entry per CDR3 protein. Among tens of thousands of distinct CDR3 sequences listed, 7% to 9% were seen once. The sequenced material came from PBMCs. All receptors come from a woman in her thirties or forties in good health.

This clonotype came up many times. The CDR3 region has the DNA TGCGCCAGCAGCCCGGCCGGACAGGAGGTAGTCGGCTACACCTTC. It specifies CASSPAGQEVVGYTF. The chain uses TRBV4-3 and TRBJ1-2, with 7 bases lining up with TRBD1. The ends lost 4 bases at V and 8 bases at J; junction bases unmatched: 13. Germline V gene lookup returns CDR1 LGHNA and CDR2 YSLEER. The CDR3 is made up of 15 amino acids.

In the case of this clonotype: A single base separates this from a much larger clone, so it may be a read error. The rearrangement uses TRBV29-1 and TRBJ2-3; D is unresolved. Per the germline V gene, CDR1 is SQVTM and CDR2 is ANQGSEA. The CDR3 is made up of 14 amino acids. Between the trimmed V and J ends, which lost 5 bases and 2 bases, there was a span of 14 bases. The CDR3, as DNA: TGCAGCGTTATGGATAGAGGATCCACAGATACGCAGTATTTT. Translation gives CSVMDRGSTDTQYF.